A selection of T cell receptor beta chains follows, all from one sample in a study of CD8+CD57+ T cells in acquired aplastic anemia. MiXCR was run by TCRdb on the reads, yielding one entry per CDR3 protein. Counted here are about 470,000 distinct CDR3 sequences, about a third occurring once; the ten biggest clones make up 0.82%. The sequenced sample was sorted CD4+, CD8+, or CD8+CD57+ T cells (not recorded which) from PBMCs. The receptor source for this set is a human donor with aplastic anemia. CDR3s include the opening cysteine and the closing phenylalanine or tryptophan. A D gene is named only where the DNA matches it firmly. Clone size is not always given. Where it is, it says once, few, many or a class for expanded clones.

j_call clone_size v_call d_call cdr3_aa cdr3_nt
TRBJ1-5 few TRBV6-1 . CASIQTGNQPQHF TGTGCCAGCATCCAAACGGGGAACCAGCCCCAGCATTTT
TRBJ2-1 many TRBV9 . CASSVGGVNEQFF TGTGCCAGCAGCGTAGGGGGCGTCAATGAGCAGTTCTTC
TRBJ2-3 few TRBV9 TRBD2 CASSATGGPTDTQYF TGTGCCAGCAGCGCGACGGGGGGGCCGACAGATACGCAGTATTTT
TRBJ1-1 . TRBV12-3/TRBV12-4 . CASSLEVGLVTEAFF TGTGCCAGCAGTTTAGAGGTGGGGCTGGTCACTGAAGCTTTCTTT
TRBJ1-2 many TRBV9 TRBD1 CASSEDRVNYGYTF TGTGCCAGCAGCGAAGACAGGGTTAACTATGGCTACACCTTC
TRBJ1-3 few TRBV19 . CASSIDLSRFSGNTIYF TGTGCCAGTAGTATAGATCTATCGAGGTTCTCTGGAAACACCATATATTTT
TRBJ2-7 many TRBV6-5 . CASSYSGQGSYEQYF TGTGCCAGCAGTTACTCGGGGCAGGGATCCTACGAGCAGTACTTC
TRBJ1-6 . TRBV6-1 TRBD1 CASTGQGWNSPLHF TGTGCCAGCACCGGACAGGGATGGAATTCACCCCTCCACTTT
TRBJ1-4 . TRBV10-3 TRBD1 CAISSGTGDEKLFF TGTGCCATCAGTTCCGGGACAGGGGATGAAAAACTGTTTTTT
TRBJ1-1 many TRBV7-9 . CASRSDGTTEAFF TGTGCCAGCAGGTCGGACGGGACCACTGAAGCTTTCTTT
TRBJ2-6 . TRBV27 . CASRQISGANVLTF TGTGCCAGCAGACAAATCTCTGGGGCCAACGTCCTGACTTTC
TRBJ2-7 few TRBV12-3/TRBV12-4 TRBD1 CASSFHTGGPYEQYF TGTGCCAGCAGTTTTCATACAGGGGGACCCTACGAGCAGTACTTC
TRBJ1-6 few TRBV20-1 TRBD1 CSASSTFGTGNSPLHF TGCAGTGCCAGTAGTACTTTCGGGACAGGGAATTCACCCCTCCACTTT
TRBJ2-7 . TRBV6-2/TRBV6-3 . CASSLFTGIREQYF TGTGCCAGCAGTTTATTTACCGGGATACGAGAGCAGTACTTC
TRBJ1-5 . TRBV6-1 . CASSQQPTSNQPQHF TGTGCCAGCAGTCAACAACCAACAAGCAATCAGCCCCAGCATTTT
TRBJ1-4 many TRBV19 . CASSYRDEKLFF TGTGCCAGTAGTTACAGAGATGAAAAACTGTTTTTT
TRBJ1-2 few TRBV7-2 . CASGLDGYTF TGTGCCAGCGGGTTGGATGGCTACACCTTC
TRBJ2-5 few TRBV12-3/TRBV12-4 TRBD2 CAWASGGAETQYF TGTGCCTGGGCGAGCGGGGGGGCCGAGACCCAGTACTTC
TRBJ1-5 many TRBV20-1 . CSASGTANQPQHF TGCAGTGCTAGCGGGACGGCGAATCAGCCCCAGCATTTT
TRBJ2-7 . TRBV10-1 . CASNPMTGGYEQYF TGCGCCAGCAACCCAATGACAGGCGGCTACGAGCAGTACTTC
TRBJ2-7 . TRBV5-4 TRBD2 CASSLEGLAVMGEQHF TGTGCCAGCAGCTTGGAGGGACTAGCGGTTATGGGGGAGCAGCACTTC
TRBJ2-7 . TRBV18 . CASSPVTYEQYF TGTGCCAGCTCACCCGTTACCTACGAGCAGTACTTC
TRBJ2-7 few TRBV7-2 TRBD2 CASSQYGGSSYEQYF TGTGCCAGCAGCCAATACGGGGGGAGCTCCTACGAGCAGTACTTC